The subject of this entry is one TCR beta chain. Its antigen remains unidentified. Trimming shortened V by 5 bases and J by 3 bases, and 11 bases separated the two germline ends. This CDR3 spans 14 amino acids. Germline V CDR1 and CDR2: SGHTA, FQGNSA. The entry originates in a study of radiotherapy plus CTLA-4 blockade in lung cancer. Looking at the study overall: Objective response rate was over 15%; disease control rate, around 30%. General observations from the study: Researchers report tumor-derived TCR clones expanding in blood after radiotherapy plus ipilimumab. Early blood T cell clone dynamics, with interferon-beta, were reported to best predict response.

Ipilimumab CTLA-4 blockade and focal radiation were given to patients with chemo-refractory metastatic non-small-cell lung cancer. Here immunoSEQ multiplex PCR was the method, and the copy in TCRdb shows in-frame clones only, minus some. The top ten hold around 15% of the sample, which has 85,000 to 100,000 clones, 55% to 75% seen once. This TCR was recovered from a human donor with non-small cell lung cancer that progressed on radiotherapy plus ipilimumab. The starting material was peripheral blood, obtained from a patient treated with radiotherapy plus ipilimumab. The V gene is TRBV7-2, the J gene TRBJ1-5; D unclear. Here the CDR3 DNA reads TGTGCCAGCAGCCCCGGGCAATTCAATCAGCCCCAGCATTTT. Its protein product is CASSPGQFNQPQHF.